The rows below give T cell receptor beta chains drawn from one sample of a study of neurological immune-mediated disorders. A single record per CDR3 protein comes from TCRdb applying MiXCR to the 5' RACE reads. The sample has roughly 27,000 distinct CDR3 sequences, 2.5% seen once. The sequencing sample was made of PBMCs. The source of these receptors is a woman aged 50 to 60 with multiple sclerosis. CDR3s leave out the opening cysteine and the closing phenylalanine or tryptophan. A D gene is named only where the DNA matches it firmly.

v_call | d_call | cdr3_aa
TRBV10-3 | . | AISAGLNQPQH
TRBV11-2 | TRBD1 | ASSRDSIYNEQF
TRBV7-2 | TRBD2 | ASSLLAGGVTDTQY
TRBV3-1 | TRBD1 | ASSRKDRDWTDTQY
TRBV14 | . | ASSQIATAKSPLH
TRBV18 | . | ASSLDRDNYGYT
TRBV10-3 | . | AISGTGTKETQY
TRBV5-1 | . | ASSSDMGNEKLF
TRBV7-9 | TRBD1 | ASRWTGANEKLF
TRBV18 | . | ASSPAAETQY
TRBV9 | TRBD1 | ASSVEGTGGGEQY
TRBV10-3 | TRBD1 | AISVGTGVYEQY
TRBV20-1 | TRBD1 | SATTGVTSEQY
TRBV20-1 | TRBD1 | SARDRQGKNIQY
TRBV7-6 | . | ASSLTGGASYEQY
TRBV20-1 | . | SARAQGRISPLH
TRBV15 | . | ATSRDNIQY
TRBV7-9 | . | ASTPDWGALNTEAF
TRBV5-5 | . | ASSFAGTVNTEAF
TRBV4-1 | . | ASRNRAQNTEAF
TRBV29-1 | . | SVDGEGHT
TRBV10-3 | . | AISEGLIKETQY
TRBV5-1 | TRBD1 | ASSLATGRTEAF
TRBV25-1 | . | ASSESSETQY
TRBV20-1 | . | SAGRGHAQETQY
TRBV19 | . | ASRGGIDTQY
TRBV12-3/TRBV12-4 | . | ASSVRRELF
TRBV29-1 | . | SVGEGYEQY
TRBV20-1 | TRBD1 | SARTTGGAGYT
TRBV3-1 | . | ASTSQGGANVLT
TRBV11-2 | . | ASRQPGRTSPSLH
TRBV7-2 | . | ASSGRHQETQY
TRBV20-1 | TRBD1 | SASTGGTYEQY
TRBV4-1 | . | ASSQSPADLNQPQH
TRBV10-3 | TRBD1 | AISDRGDYGYT
TRBV7-2 | . | ASSDGAGPQH
TRBV7-7 | TRBD1 | ASSEQIPGTGGTDTQY
TRBV5-1 | . | ASRPEAATNEKLF
TRBV20-1 | . | SARDLDRSLTNTEAF
TRBV20-1 | . | SAPSIWGPQN
TRBV20-1 | TRBD1 | SARRGTVTGELF
TRBV20-1 | . | SAGVNSYNEQF
TRBV9 | TRBD1 | ASSVAGTRGLYEQY
TRBV29-1 | TRBD2 | SAGLAGGPNEQF
TRBV5-4 | TRBD2 | ASSQLAGGQGEQF
TRBV20-1 | TRBD2 | SALRAGGEY
TRBV12-3/TRBV12-4 | . | ASSFGGVGEAF
TRBV5-1 | . | ASSLVGGVTGELF
TRBV20-1 | . | SAQYGYT
TRBV10-3 | . | AISERGTNEQF
TRBV7-2 | TRBD2 | ASSREVAGVGGELF
TRBV20-1 | . | SARDWGFTQY
TRBV7-2 | . | ASSLSVGSGYT